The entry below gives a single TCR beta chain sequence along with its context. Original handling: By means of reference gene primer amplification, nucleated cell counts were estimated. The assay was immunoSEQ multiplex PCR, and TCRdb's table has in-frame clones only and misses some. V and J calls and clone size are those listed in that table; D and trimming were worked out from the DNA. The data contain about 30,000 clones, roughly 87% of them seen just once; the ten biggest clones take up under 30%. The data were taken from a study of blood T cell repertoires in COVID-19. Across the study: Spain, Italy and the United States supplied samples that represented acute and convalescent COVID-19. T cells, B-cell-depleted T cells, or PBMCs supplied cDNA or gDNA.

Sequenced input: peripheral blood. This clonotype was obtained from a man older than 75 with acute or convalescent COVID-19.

The CDR3 region has the DNA TGTGCCAGTAGTATACCCCCGTACAGGGGGCGCTTAATCACCGGGGAGCTGTTTTTT. It codes for CASSIPPYRGRLITGELFF. The J gene is TRBJ2-2, the V gene TRBV19; 9 bases align to TRBD1. The germline CDR1 and CDR2 sequences are LNHDA and SQIVND (reference sequence). V lost 2 bases and J lost 4; bases outside the gene matches: 14. This CDR3 comprises 19 residues.